This T cell receptor beta chain originates from a study of T cells in Graves' hyperthyroidism and ophthalmopathy. This clonotype appeared many times. Amplification yielded TCR beta CDR3 regions, with RNA transcripts as the source. TCR CDR3 regions were first amplified by RT-PCR with HTBI primers. TCRdb passed the multiplex PCR reads through MiXCR, listing each CDR3 protein once. The data show roughly 740,000 distinct CDR3 sequences, roughly 15% seen once. Source material: blood. The TCR sequence derives from a man aged 18 to 29 with Graves' hyperthyroidism.

In DNA form, the CDR3 reads TGCAGTGCCCACTCCCGGGTCCTAAGGAATGAGCAGTTCTTC. Amino acid sequence: CSAHSRVLRNEQFF. This chain uses TRBV20-1 with TRBJ2-1; D call uncertain. The germline V and J ends were trimmed by 6 bases and 7 bases, with 19 bases remaining between them. Per germline, CDR1 DFQATT and CDR2 SNEGSKA (reference sequence). CDR3 length: 14 amino acids.